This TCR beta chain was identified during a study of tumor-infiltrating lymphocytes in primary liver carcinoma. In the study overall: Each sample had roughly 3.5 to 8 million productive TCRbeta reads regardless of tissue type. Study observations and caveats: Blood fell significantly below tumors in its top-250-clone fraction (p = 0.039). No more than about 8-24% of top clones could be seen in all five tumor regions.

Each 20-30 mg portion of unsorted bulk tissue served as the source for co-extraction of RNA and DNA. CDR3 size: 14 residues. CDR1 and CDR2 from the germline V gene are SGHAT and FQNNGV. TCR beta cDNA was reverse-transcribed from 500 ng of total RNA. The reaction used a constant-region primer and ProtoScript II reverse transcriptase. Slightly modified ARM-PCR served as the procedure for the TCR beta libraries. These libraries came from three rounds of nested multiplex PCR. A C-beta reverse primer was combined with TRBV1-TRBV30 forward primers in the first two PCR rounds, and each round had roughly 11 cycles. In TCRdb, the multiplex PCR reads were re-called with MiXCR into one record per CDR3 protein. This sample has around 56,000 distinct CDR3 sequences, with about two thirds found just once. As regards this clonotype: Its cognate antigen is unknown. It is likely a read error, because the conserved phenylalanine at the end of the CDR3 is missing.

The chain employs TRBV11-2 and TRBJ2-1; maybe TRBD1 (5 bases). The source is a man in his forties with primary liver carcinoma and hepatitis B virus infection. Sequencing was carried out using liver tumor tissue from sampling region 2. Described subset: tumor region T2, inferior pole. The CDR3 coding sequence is TGTGCCAGTAGCTTAGGGGCCCCACACAATAAGCAGTTCTAC. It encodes CASSLGAPHNKQFY.